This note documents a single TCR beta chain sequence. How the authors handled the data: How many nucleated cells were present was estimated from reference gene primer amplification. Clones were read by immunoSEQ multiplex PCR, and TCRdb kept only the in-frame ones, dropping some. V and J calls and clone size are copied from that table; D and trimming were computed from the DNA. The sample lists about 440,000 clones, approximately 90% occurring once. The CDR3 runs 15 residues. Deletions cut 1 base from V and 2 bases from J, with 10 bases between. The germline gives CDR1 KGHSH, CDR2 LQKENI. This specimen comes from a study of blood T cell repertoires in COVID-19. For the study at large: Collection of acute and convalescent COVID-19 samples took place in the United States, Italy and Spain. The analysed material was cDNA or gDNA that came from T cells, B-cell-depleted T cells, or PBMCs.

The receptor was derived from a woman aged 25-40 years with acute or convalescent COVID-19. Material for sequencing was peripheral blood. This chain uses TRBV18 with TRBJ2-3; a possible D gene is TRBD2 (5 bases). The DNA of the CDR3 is TGTGCCAGCTCACCACGCAGCGGTAACACAGATACGCAGTATTTT. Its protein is CASSPRSGNTDTQYF.